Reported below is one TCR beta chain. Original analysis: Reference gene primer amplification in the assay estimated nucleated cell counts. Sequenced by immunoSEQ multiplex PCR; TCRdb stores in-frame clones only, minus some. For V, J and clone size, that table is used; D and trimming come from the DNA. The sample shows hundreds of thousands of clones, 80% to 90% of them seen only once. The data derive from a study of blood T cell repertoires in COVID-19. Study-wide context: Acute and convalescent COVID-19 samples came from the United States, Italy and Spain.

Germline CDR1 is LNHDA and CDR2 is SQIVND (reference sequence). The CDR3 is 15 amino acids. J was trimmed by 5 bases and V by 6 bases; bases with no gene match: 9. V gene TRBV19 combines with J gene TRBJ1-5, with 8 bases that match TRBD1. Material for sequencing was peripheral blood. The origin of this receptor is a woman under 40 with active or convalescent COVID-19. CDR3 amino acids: CASREARGRYQPQHF. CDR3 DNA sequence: TGTGCCAGTAGGGAGGCCAGGGGGCGATATCAGCCCCAGCATTTT. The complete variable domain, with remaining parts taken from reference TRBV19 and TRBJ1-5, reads DGGITQSPKYLFRKEGQNVTLSCEQNLNHDAMYWYRQDPGQGLRLIYYSQIVNDFQKGDIAEGYSVSREKKESFPLTVTSAQKNPTAFYLCASREARGRYQPQHFGDGTRLSIL.